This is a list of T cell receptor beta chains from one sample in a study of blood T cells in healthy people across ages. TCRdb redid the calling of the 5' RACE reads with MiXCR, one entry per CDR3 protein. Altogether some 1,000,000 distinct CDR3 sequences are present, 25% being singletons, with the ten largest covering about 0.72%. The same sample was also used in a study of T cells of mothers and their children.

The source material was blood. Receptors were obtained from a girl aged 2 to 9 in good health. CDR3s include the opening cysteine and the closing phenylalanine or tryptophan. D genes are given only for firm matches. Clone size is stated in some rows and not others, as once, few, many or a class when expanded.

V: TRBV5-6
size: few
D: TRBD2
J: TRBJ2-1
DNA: TGTGCCAGCACCTGGACTAGCGGTTACAATGAGCAGTTCTTC
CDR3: CASTWTSGYNEQFF

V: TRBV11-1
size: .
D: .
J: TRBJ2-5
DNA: TGTGCCAGCAGCTTAAAGTTCAATCTCGAAGAGACCCAGTACTTC
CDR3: CASSLKFNLEETQYF

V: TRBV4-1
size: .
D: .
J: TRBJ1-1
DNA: TGCGCCAGCAGCCAAGGTCCAGGGATGAACACTGAAGCTTTCTTT
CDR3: CASSQGPGMNTEAFF

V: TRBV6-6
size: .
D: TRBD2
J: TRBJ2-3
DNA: TGTGCCAGCTTACCGGGGGGGCCGCACACAGATACGCAGTATTTT
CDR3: CASLPGGPHTDTQYF

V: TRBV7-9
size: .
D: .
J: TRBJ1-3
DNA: TGTGCCAGCAGCTCCCCCTGGTCTGGAGACACCATATATTTT
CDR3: CASSSPWSGDTIYF

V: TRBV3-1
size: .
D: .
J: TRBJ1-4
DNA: TGTGCCAGCAGCCAAGGTTTACCGGGTGTCGTGGATGAAAAACTGTTTTTT
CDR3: CASSQGLPGVVDEKLFF

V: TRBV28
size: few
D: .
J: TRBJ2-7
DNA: TGTGCCAGCAAAGCGGGCGCAACCTACGAGCAGTACTTC
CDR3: CASKAGATYEQYF

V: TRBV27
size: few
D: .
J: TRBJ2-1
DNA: TGTGCCGGCGCACTAGCTCCCCCCAATGAGCAGTTCTTC
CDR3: CAGALAPPNEQFF

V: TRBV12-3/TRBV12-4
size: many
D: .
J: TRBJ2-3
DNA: TGTGCCAGCAGTTTTAGTGGCGGCACAGATACGCAGTATTTT
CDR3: CASSFSGGTDTQYF

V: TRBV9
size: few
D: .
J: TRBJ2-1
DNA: TGTGCCAGCAGCGTAGATGGAGGGTTTGAGCAGTTCTTC
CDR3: CASSVDGGFEQFF

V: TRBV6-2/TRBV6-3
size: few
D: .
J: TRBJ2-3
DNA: TGTGCCAGCAGTTACAGGAGTAGTACGCAGTATTTT
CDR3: CASSYRSSTQYF

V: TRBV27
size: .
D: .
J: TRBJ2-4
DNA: TGTGCCAGCAGTTTGGGTAACAGGATCGTCTTC
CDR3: CASSLGNRIVF

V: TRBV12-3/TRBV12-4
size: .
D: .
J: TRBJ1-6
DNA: TGTGCCAGCAGTTTTAGTGTAGAGTTTACACCCCTCCACTTT
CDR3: CASSFSVEFTPLHF

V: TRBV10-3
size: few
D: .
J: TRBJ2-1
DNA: TGTGCCATCAGTGAGGAGGGGGGACTCCTCTACAATGAGCAGTTCTTC
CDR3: CAISEEGGLLYNEQFF

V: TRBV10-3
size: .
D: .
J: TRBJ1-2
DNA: TGTGCCATCAGGCAAACCGGGAGCAACTATGGCTACACCTTC
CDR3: CAIRQTGSNYGYTF

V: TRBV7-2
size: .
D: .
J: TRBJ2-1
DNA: TGTGCCAGCAGCCCCAGGGGGGGTGGGGAGACCCAGTTCTTC
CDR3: CASSPRGGGETQFF

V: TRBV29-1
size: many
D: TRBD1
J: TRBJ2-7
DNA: TGCAGCGCCGGACAGGGGGAAGGAGTCGAGCAGTACTTC
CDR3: CSAGQGEGVEQYF

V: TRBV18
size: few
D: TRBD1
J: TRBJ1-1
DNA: TGTGCCAGCTCACAGGACAGGTCGAACACTGAAGCTTTCTTT
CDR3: CASSQDRSNTEAFF

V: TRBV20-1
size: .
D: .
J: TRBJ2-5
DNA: TGCAGTGCCGTCGAAGCGGGTGCCACCTTACAAGAGACCCAGTACTTC
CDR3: CSAVEAGATLQETQYF

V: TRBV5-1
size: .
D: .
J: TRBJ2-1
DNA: TGCGCCAGCAGCTTATATTCGTGGAGGGGGCACTACAATGAGCAGTTCTTC
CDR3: CASSLYSWRGHYNEQFF

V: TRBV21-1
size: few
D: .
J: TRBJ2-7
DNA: TGTGCCAGAGAAATCGAGCAGTACTTC
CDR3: CAREIEQYF

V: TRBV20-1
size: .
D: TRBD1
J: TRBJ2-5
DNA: TGCAGTGTCACCGGGACAGACGGAGAGACCCAGTACTTC
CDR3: CSVTGTDGETQYF

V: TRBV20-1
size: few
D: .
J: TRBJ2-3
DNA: TGCAGTGCTAGAGCGGGGCTAAGCACAGATACGCAGTATTTT
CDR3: CSARAGLSTDTQYF

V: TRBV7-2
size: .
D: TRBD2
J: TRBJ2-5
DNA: TGTGCCAGCAGCTTAGCTCCCAGACTAGCGGGTATCCAAGAGACCCAGTACTTC
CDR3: CASSLAPRLAGIQETQYF

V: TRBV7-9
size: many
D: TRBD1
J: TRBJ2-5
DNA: TGTGCCAGCAGCGCCCAACAGGGGACGTACCAAGAGACCCAGTACTTC
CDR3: CASSAQQGTYQETQYF

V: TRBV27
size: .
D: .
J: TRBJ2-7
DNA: TGTGCCAGCAGTGCCAACAGGAGGACCAACGAGCAGTACTTC
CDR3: CASSANRRTNEQYF

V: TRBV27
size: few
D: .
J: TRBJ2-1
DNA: TGTGCCGGCAGTAGCGGCCTGTCCTACAATGAGCAGTTCTTC
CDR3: CAGSSGLSYNEQFF

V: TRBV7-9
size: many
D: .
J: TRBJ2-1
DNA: TGTGCCAGCAGCCGCCGGGGCGACAATGAGCAGTTCTTC
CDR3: CASSRRGDNEQFF

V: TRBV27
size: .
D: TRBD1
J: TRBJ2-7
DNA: TGTGCCAGCAGTTTCGGGGGACAGGGCCCCTACGAGCAGTACTTC
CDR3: CASSFGGQGPYEQYF

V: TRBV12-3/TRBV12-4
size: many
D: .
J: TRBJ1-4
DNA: TGTGCCAGCAGTTCTAATGAAAAACTGTTTTTT
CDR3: CASSSNEKLFF

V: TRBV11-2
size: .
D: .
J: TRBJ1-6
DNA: TGTGCCAGCAGCTCGTTTGGTTCACCCCTCCACTTT
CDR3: CASSSFGSPLHF

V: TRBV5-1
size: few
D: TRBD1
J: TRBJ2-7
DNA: TGCGCCAGCAGCTTGGATCCGGGACAGGGCTACGAGCAGTACTTC
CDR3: CASSLDPGQGYEQYF

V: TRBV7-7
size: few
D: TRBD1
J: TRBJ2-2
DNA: TGTGCTAGCAGCGGACAGGGTTTGACCGGGGAGCTGTTTTTT
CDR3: CASSGQGLTGELFF

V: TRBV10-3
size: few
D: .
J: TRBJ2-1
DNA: TGTGCCATCAGTGGGACCATGATAAACAATGAGCAGTTCTTC
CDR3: CAISGTMINNEQFF

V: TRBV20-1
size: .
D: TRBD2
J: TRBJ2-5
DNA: TGCAGTGCCATTGCTCCTGGACTAGCGGGGCCCCCAGAGACCCAGTACTTC
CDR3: CSAIAPGLAGPPETQYF

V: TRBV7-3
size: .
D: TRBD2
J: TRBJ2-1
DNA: TGTGCCAGCGGTTCCCCCGTTAGCGGGGGGTTGTACAATGAGCAGTTCTTC
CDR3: CASGSPVSGGLYNEQFF

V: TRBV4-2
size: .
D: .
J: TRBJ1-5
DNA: TGTGCCAGCAGCCATCCCAGGGATCAGCCCCAGCATTTT
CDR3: CASSHPRDQPQHF

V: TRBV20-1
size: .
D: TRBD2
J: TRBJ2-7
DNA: TGCAGTGCTAGAGATATCGAGCGGGGGGCCTCCTACGAGCAGTACTTC
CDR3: CSARDIERGASYEQYF

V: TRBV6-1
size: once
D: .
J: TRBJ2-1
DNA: TGTGCCAGCAGTGAAGCGAGGCCCTTCAATGAGCAGTTCTTC
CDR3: CASSEARPFNEQFF

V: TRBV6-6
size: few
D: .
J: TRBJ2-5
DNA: TGTGCCAGCGCCCCTCGCGGAGAGACCCAGTACTTC
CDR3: CASAPRGETQYF

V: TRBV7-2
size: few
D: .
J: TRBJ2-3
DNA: TGTGCCAGCAGCGGACAGTGGGGGAACATAGATACGCAGTATTTT
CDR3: CASSGQWGNIDTQYF

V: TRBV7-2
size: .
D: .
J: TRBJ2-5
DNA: TGTGCCAGCAGCTTGCTAGCATTCCAAGAGACCCAGTACTTC
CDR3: CASSLLAFQETQYF

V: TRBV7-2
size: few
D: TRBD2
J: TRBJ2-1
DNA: TGTGCCAGCAGCTCCGGGACTAGCGGGTGGAGTGAGCAGTTCTTC
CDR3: CASSSGTSGWSEQFF

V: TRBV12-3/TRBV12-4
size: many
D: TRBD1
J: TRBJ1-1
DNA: TGTGCCAGCACCAGGGGGGGGAACACTGAAGCTTTCTTT
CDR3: CASTRGGNTEAFF

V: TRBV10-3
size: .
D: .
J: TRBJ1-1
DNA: TGTGCCATCAGTGAGGGGGCAGGCTCAGACACTGAAGCTTTCTTT
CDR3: CAISEGAGSDTEAFF

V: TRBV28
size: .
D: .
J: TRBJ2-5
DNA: TGTGCCAGCAGTCCCAGACTTCCAGACCAAGAGACCCAGTACTTC
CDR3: CASSPRLPDQETQYF

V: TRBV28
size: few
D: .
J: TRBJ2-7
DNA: TGTGCCAGCAGTTTTGGGACCGGCGGGATATCCTACGAGCAGTACTTC
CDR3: CASSFGTGGISYEQYF

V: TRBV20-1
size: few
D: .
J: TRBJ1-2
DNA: TGCAGTGCTAGAGATCTCTCAGGAGGACCCGGCTATGGCTACACCTTC
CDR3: CSARDLSGGPGYGYTF

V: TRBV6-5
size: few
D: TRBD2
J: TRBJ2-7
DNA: TGTGCCAGCAGTTACGGCGGGGGGATCTACGAGCAGTACTTC
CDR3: CASSYGGGIYEQYF

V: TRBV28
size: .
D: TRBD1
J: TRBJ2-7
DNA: TGTGCCAGCAGTTCCACGACAGGGACCGAGCAGTACTTC
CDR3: CASSSTTGTEQYF